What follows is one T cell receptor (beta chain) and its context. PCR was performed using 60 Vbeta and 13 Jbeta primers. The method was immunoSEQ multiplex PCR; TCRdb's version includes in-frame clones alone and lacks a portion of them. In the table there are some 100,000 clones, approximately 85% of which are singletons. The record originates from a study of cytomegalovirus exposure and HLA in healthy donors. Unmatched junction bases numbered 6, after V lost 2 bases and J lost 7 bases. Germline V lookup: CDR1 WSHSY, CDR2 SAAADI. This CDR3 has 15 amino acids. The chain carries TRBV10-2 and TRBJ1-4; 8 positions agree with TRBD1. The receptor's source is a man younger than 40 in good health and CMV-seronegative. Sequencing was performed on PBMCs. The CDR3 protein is CASSEGQGRFEKLFF. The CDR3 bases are TGCGCCAGCAGTGAGGGACAGGGAAGATTTGAAAAACTGTTTTTT.